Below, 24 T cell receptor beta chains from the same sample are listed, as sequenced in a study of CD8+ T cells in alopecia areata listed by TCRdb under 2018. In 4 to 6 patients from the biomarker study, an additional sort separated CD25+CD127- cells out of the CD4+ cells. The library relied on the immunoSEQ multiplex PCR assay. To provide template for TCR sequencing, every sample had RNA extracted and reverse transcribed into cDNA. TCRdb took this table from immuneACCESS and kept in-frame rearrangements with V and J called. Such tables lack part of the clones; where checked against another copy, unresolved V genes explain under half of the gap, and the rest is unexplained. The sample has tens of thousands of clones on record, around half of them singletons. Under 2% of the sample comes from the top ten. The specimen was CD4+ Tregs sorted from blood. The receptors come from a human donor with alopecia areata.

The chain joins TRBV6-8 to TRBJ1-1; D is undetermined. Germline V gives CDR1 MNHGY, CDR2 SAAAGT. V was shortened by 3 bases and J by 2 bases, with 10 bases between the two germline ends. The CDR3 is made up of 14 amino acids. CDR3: CASSYSGENTEAFF. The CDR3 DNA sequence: TGTGCCAGCAGTTATTCTGGGGAAAACACTGAAGCTTTCTTT.

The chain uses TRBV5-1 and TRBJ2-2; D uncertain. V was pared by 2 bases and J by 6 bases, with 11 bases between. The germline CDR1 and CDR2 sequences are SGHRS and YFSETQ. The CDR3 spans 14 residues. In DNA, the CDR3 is TGCGCCAGCAGCTTAGCAGTGGCGGCCGGGGAGCTGTTTTTT. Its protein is CASSLAVAAGELFF.

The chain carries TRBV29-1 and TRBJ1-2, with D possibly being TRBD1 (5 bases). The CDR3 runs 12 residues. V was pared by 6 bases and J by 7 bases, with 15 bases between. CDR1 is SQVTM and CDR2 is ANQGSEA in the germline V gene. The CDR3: CSVWGVPFGYTF. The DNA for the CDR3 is TGCAGCGTATGGGGGGTCCCATTTGGCTACACCTTC.

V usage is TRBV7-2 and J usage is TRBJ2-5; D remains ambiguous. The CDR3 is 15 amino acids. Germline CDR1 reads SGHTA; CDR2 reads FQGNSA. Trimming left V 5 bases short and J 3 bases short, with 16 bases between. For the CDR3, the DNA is TGTGCCAGCAGCCCCAACGCTATTGCCAAAGAGACCCAGTACTTC. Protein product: CASSPNAIAKETQYF.

CDR3 sequence reads: CASSLETSGRNEQFF. The DNA for the CDR3 is TGTGCCAGCAGCTTAGAGACTAGCGGGAGAAATGAGCAGTTCTTC. The chain recombines TRBV7-2 with TRBJ2-1, with TRBD2 matching 12 bases. The CDR3 spans 15 residues. The germline gives CDR1 SGHTA, CDR2 FQGNSA. J lost 7 bases, V lost 1 base, and 2 bases had no gene match.

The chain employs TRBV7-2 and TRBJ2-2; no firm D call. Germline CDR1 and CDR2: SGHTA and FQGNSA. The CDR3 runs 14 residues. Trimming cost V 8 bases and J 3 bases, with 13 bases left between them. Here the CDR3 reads CASATWGYTGELFF. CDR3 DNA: TGTGCCAGCGCCACGTGGGGATACACCGGGGAGCTGTTTTTT. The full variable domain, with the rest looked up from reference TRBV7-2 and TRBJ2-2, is GAGVSQSPSNKVTEKGKDVELRCDPISGHTALYWYRQSLGQGLEFLIYFQGNSAPDKSGLPSDRFSAERTGGSVSTLTIQRTQQEDSAVYLCASATWGYTGELFFGEGSRLTVL.

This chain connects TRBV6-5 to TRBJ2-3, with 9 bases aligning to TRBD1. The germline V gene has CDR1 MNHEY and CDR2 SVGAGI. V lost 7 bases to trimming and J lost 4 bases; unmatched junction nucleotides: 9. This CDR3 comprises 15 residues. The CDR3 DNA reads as TGTGCCAGCAAGTACGGGACAGGGCTCGCAGATACGCAGTATTTT. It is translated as CASKYGTGLADTQYF.

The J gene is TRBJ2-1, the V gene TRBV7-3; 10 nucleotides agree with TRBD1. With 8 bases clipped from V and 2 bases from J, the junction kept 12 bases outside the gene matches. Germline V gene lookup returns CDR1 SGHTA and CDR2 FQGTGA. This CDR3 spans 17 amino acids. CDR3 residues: CASAIAGTGATYNEQFF. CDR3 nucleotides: TGTGCCAGCGCGATCGCCGGGACAGGGGCCACCTACAATGAGCAGTTCTTC.

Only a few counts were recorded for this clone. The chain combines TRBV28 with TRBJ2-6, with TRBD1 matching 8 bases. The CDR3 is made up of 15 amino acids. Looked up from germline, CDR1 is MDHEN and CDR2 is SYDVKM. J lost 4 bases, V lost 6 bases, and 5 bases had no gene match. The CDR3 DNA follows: TGTGCCAGCAGGGACAGGGTTACCGGGGCCAACGTCCTGACTTTC. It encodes CASRDRVTGANVLTF.

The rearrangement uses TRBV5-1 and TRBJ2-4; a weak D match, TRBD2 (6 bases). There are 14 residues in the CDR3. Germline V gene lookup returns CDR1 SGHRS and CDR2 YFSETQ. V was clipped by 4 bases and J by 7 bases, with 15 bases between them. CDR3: CASSVVGGRNIQYF. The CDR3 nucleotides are TGCGCCAGCAGCGTGGTCGGAGGGAGGAACATTCAGTACTTC.

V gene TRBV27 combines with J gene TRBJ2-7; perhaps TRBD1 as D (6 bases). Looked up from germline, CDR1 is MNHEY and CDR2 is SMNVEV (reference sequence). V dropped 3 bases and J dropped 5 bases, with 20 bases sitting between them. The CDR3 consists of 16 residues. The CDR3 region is CASSLGPGTPDHEQYF. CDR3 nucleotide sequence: TGTGCCAGCAGTTTGGGCCCCGGGACACCGGACCACGAGCAGTACTTC.

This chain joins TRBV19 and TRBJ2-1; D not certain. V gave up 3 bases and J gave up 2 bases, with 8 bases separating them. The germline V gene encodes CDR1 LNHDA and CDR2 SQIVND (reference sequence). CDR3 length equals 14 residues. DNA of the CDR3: TGTGCCAGTAGTATTCGGACCGCCTACAATGAGCAGTTCTTC. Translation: CASSIRTAYNEQFF. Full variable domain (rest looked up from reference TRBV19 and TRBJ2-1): DGGITQSPKYLFRKEGQNVTLSCEQNLNHDAMYWYRQDPGQGLRLIYYSQIVNDFQKGDIAEGYSVSREKKESFPLTVTSAQKNPTAFYLCASSIRTAYNEQFFGPGTRLTVL.

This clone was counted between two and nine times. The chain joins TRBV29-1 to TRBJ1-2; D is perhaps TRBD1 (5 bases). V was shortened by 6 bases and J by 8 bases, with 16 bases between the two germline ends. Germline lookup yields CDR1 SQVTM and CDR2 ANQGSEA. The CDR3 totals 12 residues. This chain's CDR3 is CSVGGNLRGYTF. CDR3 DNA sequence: TGCAGCGTCGGGGGGAACCTTCGGGGCTACACCTTC.

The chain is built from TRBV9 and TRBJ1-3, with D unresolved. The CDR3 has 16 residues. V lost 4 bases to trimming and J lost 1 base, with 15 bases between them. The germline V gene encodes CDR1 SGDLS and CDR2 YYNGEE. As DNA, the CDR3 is TGTGCCAGCAGCCCGATACGGCCATCATCTGGAAACACCATATATTTT. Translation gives CASSPIRPSSGNTIYF.

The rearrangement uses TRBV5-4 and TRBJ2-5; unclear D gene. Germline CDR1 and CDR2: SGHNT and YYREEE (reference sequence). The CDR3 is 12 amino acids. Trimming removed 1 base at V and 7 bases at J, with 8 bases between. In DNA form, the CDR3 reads TGTGCCAGCAGCTTGTCTTCCGGGACCCAGTACTTC. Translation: CASSLSSGTQYF.

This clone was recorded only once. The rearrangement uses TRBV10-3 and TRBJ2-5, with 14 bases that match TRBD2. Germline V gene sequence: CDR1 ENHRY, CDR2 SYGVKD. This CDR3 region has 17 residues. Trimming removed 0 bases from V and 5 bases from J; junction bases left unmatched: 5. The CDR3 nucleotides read TGTGCCATCAGTGAGTCGACTAGCGGGGGGGCCAGGGAGACCCAGTACTTC. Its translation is CAISESTSGGARETQYF.

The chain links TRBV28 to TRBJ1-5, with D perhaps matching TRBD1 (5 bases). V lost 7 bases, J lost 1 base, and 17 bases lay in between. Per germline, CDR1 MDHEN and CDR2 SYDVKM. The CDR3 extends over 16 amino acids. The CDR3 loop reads CASIWGGSWSNQPQHF. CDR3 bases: TGTGCCAGCATCTGGGGGGGATCCTGGAGCAATCAGCCCCAGCATTTT.

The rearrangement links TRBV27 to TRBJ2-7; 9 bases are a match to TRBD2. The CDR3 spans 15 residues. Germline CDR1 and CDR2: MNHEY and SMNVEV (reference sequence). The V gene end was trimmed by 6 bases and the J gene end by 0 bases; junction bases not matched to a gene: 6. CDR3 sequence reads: CASSRTSARSYEQYF. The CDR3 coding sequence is TGTGCCAGCAGCCGGACTAGCGCCCGCTCCTACGAGCAGTACTTC.

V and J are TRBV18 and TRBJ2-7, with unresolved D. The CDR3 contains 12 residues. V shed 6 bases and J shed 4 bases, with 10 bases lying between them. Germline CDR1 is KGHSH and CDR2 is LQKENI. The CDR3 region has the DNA TGTGCCAGCTCGCGAAACAAGTACGAGCAGTACTTC. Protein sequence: CASSRNKYEQYF.

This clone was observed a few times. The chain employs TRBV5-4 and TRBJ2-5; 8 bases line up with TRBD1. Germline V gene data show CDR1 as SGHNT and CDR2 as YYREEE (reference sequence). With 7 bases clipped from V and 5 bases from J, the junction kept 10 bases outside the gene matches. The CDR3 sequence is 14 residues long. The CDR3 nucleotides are TGTGCCAGCTGCGACAGGGGACCGGGGGAGACCCAGTACTTC. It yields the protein CASCDRGPGETQYF. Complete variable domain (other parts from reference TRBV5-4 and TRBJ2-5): ETGVTQSPTHLIKTRGQQVTLRCSSQSGHNTVSWYQQALGQGPQFIFQYYREEENGRGNFPPRFSGLQFPNYSSELNVNALELDDSALYLCASCDRGPGETQYFGPGTRLLVL.

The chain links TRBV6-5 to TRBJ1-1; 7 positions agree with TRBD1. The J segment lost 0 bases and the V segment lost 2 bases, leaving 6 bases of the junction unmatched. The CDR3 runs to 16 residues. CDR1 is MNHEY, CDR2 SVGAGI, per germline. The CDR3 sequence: CASSYGSGGMNTEAFF. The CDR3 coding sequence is TGTGCCAGCAGTTACGGGTCAGGGGGGATGAACACTGAAGCTTTCTTT.

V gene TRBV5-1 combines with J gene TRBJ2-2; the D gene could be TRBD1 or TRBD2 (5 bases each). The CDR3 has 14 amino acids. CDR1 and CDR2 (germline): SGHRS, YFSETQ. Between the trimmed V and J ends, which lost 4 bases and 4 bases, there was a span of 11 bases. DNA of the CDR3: TGCGCCAGCAGCATGGGGGACGGCACCGGGGAGCTGTTTTTT. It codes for CASSMGDGTGELFF.

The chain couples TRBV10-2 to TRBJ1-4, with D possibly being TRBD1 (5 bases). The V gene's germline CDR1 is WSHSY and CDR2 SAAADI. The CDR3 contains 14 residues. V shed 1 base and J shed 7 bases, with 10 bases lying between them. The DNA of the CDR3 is TGCGCCAGCAGTGAGTGGGGGGGTAGTGAAAAACTGTTTTTT. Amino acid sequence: CASSEWGGSEKLFF.

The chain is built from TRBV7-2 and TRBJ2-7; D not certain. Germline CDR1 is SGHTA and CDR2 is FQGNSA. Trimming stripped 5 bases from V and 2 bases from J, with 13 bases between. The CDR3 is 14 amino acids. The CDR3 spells CASSLIRITYEQYF. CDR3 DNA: TGTGCCAGCAGCCTAATAAGGATCACCTACGAGCAGTACTTC.